Listed below are T cell receptor beta chains from one sample, sequenced in a study of shared clonotypes between healthy human individuals. Sequencing was performed with immunoSEQ multiplex PCR; in TCRdb, only in-frame clones are kept and a portion is missing. Here the sample spans about 2.4 million clones, roughly 93% being singletons. Sequenced sample: naive CD4+ T cells from PBMCs. The receptors originated from a man aged 18 to 30 in good health. Some clones in this sample may be carry-over from other donors' samples. The CDR3 runs from the conserved cysteine through the conserved F or W. Each record gives: clone size, D gene, V gene, J gene, CDR3 DNA, CDR3 protein. D genes are given only for firm matches. Clone size is stated in some rows and not others, as once, few, many or a class when expanded.

>.|TRBD2|TRBV10-2|TRBJ2-5
TGCGCCAGCAGTGTTGGACTAGCGGGAGGTTCGGAGACCCAGTACTTC
CASSVGLAGGSETQYF
>.|TRBD2|TRBV19|TRBJ2-1
TGTGCCAGTAGTAGATGGACTAGCGGGAGTCGGTACAATGAGCAGTTCTTC
CASSRWTSGSRYNEQFF
>.|.|TRBV6-6|TRBJ2-4
TGTGCCAGCAGTTTGTGGGACACCAAAAACATTCAGTACTTC
CASSLWDTKNIQYF
>.|.|TRBV28|TRBJ1-3
TGTGCCAGCATCCTAGCGGGCAGCTCTGGAAACACCATATATTTT
CASILAGSSGNTIYF
>.|.|TRBV29-1|TRBJ2-3
TGCAGCGTGAGGACAGAGCATCGCACAGATACGCAGTATTTT
CSVRTEHRTDTQYF
>.|.|TRBV11-2|TRBJ2-3
TGTGCCAGCAGCTTTTCTATTGGCAGGAGGACAGATACGCAGTATTTT
CASSFSIGRRTDTQYF
>.|.|TRBV15|TRBJ2-4
TGTGCCACCAGCAGAGAGGAGGTTTTTTGGGGGGCAGCCAAAAACATTCAGTACTTC
CATSREEVFWGAAKNIQYF
>.|.|TRBV6-5|TRBJ1-1
TGTGCCAGCAGTCCCCCAGGATCTGGGGGTGAAGCTTTCTTT
CASSPPGSGGEAFF
>.|TRBD1|TRBV11-2|TRBJ1-4
TGTGCCAGCAGCTTAGTGGGTACAGGGGTAGAAAAACTGTTTTTT
CASSLVGTGVEKLFF
>.|TRBD1|TRBV28|TRBJ1-1
TGTGCCAGCAGTACTCCCGGGACAGGTATGAACACTGAAGCTTTCTTT
CASSTPGTGMNTEAFF
>.|TRBD1|TRBV12-5|TRBJ2-7
TGTGCTAGCTCTAACAGGGGGCCCGAGCAGTACTTC
CASSNRGPEQYF
>.|TRBD1|TRBV29-1|TRBJ1-2
TGCAGCGTCGGGGGACAGAACTATGGCTACACCTTC
CSVGGQNYGYTF
>.|TRBD2|TRBV5-1|TRBJ2-5
TGCGCCACCGCTACCACTAGCGGGACTCAAGAGACCCAGTACTTC
CATATTSGTQETQYF
>.|.|TRBV19|TRBJ1-1
TGTGCCAGTAGTCCACGTCAAAGAGGACCGGGGGAAGCTTTCTTT
CASSPRQRGPGEAFF
>once|TRBD1|TRBV7-2|TRBJ1-4
TGTGCCAGCAGCTGGGGACAGGGCGCTGAAAAACTGTTTTTT
CASSWGQGAEKLFF
>once|TRBD2|TRBV7-3|TRBJ2-5
TGTGCCAGCAGCTCCGCGGGACTAATACAAGAGACCCAGTACTTC
CASSSAGLIQETQYF
>.|TRBD1|TRBV28|TRBJ1-5
TGTGCCAGCCAAACAGGGGGCCGCAATCAGCCCCAGCATTTT
CASQTGGRNQPQHF
>.|.|TRBV25-1|TRBJ1-4
TGTGCCAGCAGTGAACGGTGGGCTAATGAAAAACTGTTTTTT
CASSERWANEKLFF
>.|.|TRBV5-1|TRBJ1-2
TGCGCCAGCAGCTTGGGGCAGCCGGGAAACTATGGCTACACCTTC
CASSLGQPGNYGYTF
>.|.|TRBV19|TRBJ1-2
TGTGCCAGTCCCAGGAGGGGTAGGGGCTACACCTTC
CASPRRGRGYTF
>.|.|TRBV28|TRBJ1-5
TGTGCCAGCAGCTTGGGGGGCATGGGACAGCCCCAGCATTTT
CASSLGGMGQPQHF
>.|.|TRBV15|TRBJ1-4
TGTGCCACCAGCAGAGATCGGGGGGGGCGGCGGAAACTGTTTTTT
CATSRDRGGRRKLFF
>.|.|TRBV4-2|TRBJ1-5
TGTGCCAGCAGCCCACCGACAGGAAGACAGCCCCAGCATTTT
CASSPPTGRQPQHF
>.|.|TRBV14|TRBJ1-3
TGTGCCAGCAGGGATCCGGGACGGAGCTCTGGAAACACCATATATTTT
CASRDPGRSSGNTIYF
>.|TRBD1|TRBV6-5|TRBJ2-5
TGTGCCAGCACCCGGACAGGCATCCAAGAGACCCAGTACTTC
CASTRTGIQETQYF
>.|TRBD1|TRBV5-1|TRBJ1-5
TGCGCCAGCAGCTCGAATACAGGGGATGGGCAGCCCCAGCATTTT
CASSSNTGDGQPQHF
>.|TRBD2|TRBV28|TRBJ2-7
TGTGCCAGCAGTTTCTCCGCGGGAGGGCCGGCATACGAGCAGTACTTC
CASSFSAGGPAYEQYF
>.|.|TRBV29-1|TRBJ1-2
TGCAGCGTCCTGGATCCCGACTTTAACTATGGCTACACCTTC
CSVLDPDFNYGYTF
>.|TRBD1|TRBV11-3|TRBJ2-1
TGTGCCAGCAGCTTAACTTCCAGGGGGCTATTCAGCTCCTACAATGAGCAGTTCTTC
CASSLTSRGLFSSYNEQFF
>.|.|TRBV28|TRBJ2-3
TGTGCCAGCAGTCCCTGGGGGCGGGGTAGCACAGATACGCAGTATTTT
CASSPWGRGSTDTQYF
>.|TRBD2|TRBV28|TRBJ2-7
TGTGCCAGCAGCTACTTGCGGGGAGGGCCCTACGAGCAGTACTTC
CASSYLRGGPYEQYF
>.|.|TRBV4-1|TRBJ2-4
TGCGCCAGCAGCTTGAATATCGGGGACATTCAGTACTTC
CASSLNIGDIQYF
>.|.|TRBV29-1|TRBJ2-1
TGCAGCGTCGCTGGACTATTTTACAATGAGCAGTTCTTC
CSVAGLFYNEQFF
>.|.|TRBV2|TRBJ2-5
TGTGCCAGCAGTGAACTGGAGCAAGAGACCCAGTACTTC
CASSELEQETQYF
>.|.|TRBV10-3|TRBJ1-3
TGTGCCATCAGTGGCTACACCGACAGATTGATAAACACCATATATTTT
CAISGYTDRLINTIYF
>.|TRBD1|TRBV20-1|TRBJ2-5
TGCAGTGCTCCACAGGGGGAGACCCAGTACTTC
CSAPQGETQYF
>few|.|TRBV14|TRBJ1-5
TGTGCCAGCAGCCAGGTATACCTGGGGCCCCAGCATTTT
CASSQVYLGPQHF
>.|.|TRBV7-9|TRBJ1-3
TGTGCCAGCAGCCACCCCCGGGCCTACTCTGGAAACACCATATATTTT
CASSHPRAYSGNTIYF
>.|.|TRBV5-1|TRBJ2-1
TGCGCCAGCAGCTCTAGCTCCTACAATGAGCAGTTCTTC
CASSSSSYNEQFF
>.|TRBD2|TRBV10-3|TRBJ2-7
TGTGCCATCAGTGACTTTTCCGTTACTAGCGGTACTTCCTACGAGCAGTACTTC
CAISDFSVTSGTSYEQYF
>once|TRBD1|TRBV5-1|TRBJ1-1
TGCGCCAGCAGCGCCCTGCAGGGGGGAGGAACTGAAGCTTTCTTT
CASSALQGGGTEAFF
>.|.|TRBV5-1|TRBJ1-1
TGCGCCAGCAGCGGAATCAGGTCGGGGAACACTGAAGCTTTCTTT
CASSGIRSGNTEAFF
>.|TRBD2|TRBV19|TRBJ2-5
TGTGCCAGTAGTAGCATCGGACTAGCTCAAGAGACCCAGTACTTC
CASSSIGLAQETQYF
>.|.|TRBV10-3|TRBJ1-5
TGTGCCATCAGTGGTGTTGAGACAGGAAACAATCAGCCCCAGCATTTT
CAISGVETGNNQPQHF
>.|.|TRBV27|TRBJ2-1
TGTGCCAGCAGTCATAAGAGGAAAGACAATGAGCAGTTCTTC
CASSHKRKDNEQFF
>few|TRBD1|TRBV10-3|TRBJ1-1
TGTGCCATCAGTGAGTTGACAGGGGGTTTAAGTGAAGCTTTCTTT
CAISELTGGLSEAFF
>.|TRBD1|TRBV5-6|TRBJ2-1
TGTGCCAGCACCGCCCGCCCCGGGACAGGGGGCACCGGGGCGCAGTTCTTC
CASTARPGTGGTGAQFF
>once|.|TRBV9|TRBJ1-2
TGTGCCAGCAGCTTTCCCGACGGGCGACTCGGTGGCTACACCTTC
CASSFPDGRLGGYTF